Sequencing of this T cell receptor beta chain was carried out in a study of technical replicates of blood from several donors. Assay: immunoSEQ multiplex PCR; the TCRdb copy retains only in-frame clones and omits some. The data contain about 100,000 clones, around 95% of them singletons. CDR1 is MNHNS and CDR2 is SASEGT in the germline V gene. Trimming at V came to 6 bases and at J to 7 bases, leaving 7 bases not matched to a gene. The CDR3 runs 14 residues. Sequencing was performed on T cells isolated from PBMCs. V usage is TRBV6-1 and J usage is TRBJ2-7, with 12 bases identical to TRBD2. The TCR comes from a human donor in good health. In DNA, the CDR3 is TGTGCCAGCAGGAATGGACTAGCGGGGTGGGAGCAGTACTTC. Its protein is CASRNGLAGWEQYF.